The next 27 T cell receptor beta chains were all read from a single sample in a study of Graves' ophthalmopathy and Graves' hyperthyroidism. Amplifying from RNA transcripts, the study obtained TCR beta CDR3 regions. The authors performed first-round RT-PCR with HTBI primers and then a second-round multiplex PCR. Using its own MiXCR run on the multiplex PCR reads, TCRdb lists one record per CDR3 protein. Of more than 1,000,000 distinct CDR3 sequences in the sample, 35% to 40% are singletons; the top ten hold around 10%. The sample comprised peripheral blood or thyroid tissue (not recorded which). These receptors all stem from an adult man with Graves' hyperthyroidism.

The chain joins TRBV2 to TRBJ2-7, with TRBD2 identical over 9 bases. CDR1 SNHLY and CDR2 FYNNEI come from the germline V gene. Trimming cost V 4 bases and J 7 bases; bases outside gene matches: 8. The CDR3 totals 14 residues. The CDR3 nucleotides read TGTGCCAGCAGTGGGGCGGGAGGGCCCGTGGAGCAGTACTTC. It specifies CASSGAGGPVEQYF.

This clonotype was seen only once. CDR3 nucleotide sequence: TGTGCCAGCCGCGGACTAGCGGGAGGGCCGGAGACCCAGTACTTC. It specifies CASRGLAGGPETQYF. This chain uses TRBV7-3 with TRBJ2-5; 15 bases are shared with TRBD2. V was pared by 8 bases and J by 5 bases, with 6 bases of the junction left unmatched. This CDR3 contains 15 residues. Germline V lookup: CDR1 SGHTA, CDR2 FQGTGA.

This clonotype was seen ten or more times. The chain combines TRBV6-5 with TRBJ1-6; TRBD1 might be the D (5 bases). The CDR3 is 14 residues long. Germline V lookup: CDR1 MNHEY, CDR2 SVGAGI. V shed 5 bases and J shed 10 bases, with 15 bases lying between them. The CDR3 is CASSTRDFGSPLHF. CDR3 coding DNA: TGTGCCAGCAGTACGCGGGACTTCGGGTCACCCCTCCACTTT.

The chain joins TRBV7-8 to TRBJ1-2; TRBD1 aligns across 8 bases. The germline CDR1 and CDR2 sequences are SGHVS and FQNEAQ. CDR3 length equals 14 residues. Trimming took 5 bases from V and 7 from J; bases not matched to a gene: 9. DNA of the CDR3: TGTGCCAGCAGCCCGGACAGGGCGACAGGTGGCTACACCTTC. Translating it yields CASSPDRATGGYTF.

This clonotype was detected many times. V is TRBV15 and J is TRBJ1-5; tentative D call: TRBD1 (5 bases). Germline-derived CDR1 and CDR2 are LNHNV and YYDKDF (reference sequence). Trimming shortened V by 1 base and J by 0 bases, and 16 bases separated the two germline ends. The CDR3 contains 18 residues. In DNA form, the CDR3 reads TGTGCCACCAGCAGAGCCAGGTTAACAGGCCATAGCAATCAGCCCCAGCATTTT. Its translation: CATSRARLTGHSNQPQHF.

This chain joins TRBV6-2 or TRBV6-3 and TRBJ2-2; unclear D gene. Trimming took 2 bases from V and 5 from J, leaving 9 bases between them. The CDR3 contains 14 residues. The germline CDR1 and CDR2 sequences are MNHEY and SVGEGT. CDR3 in amino acids: CASSYRIITGELFF. The CDR3 DNA sequence: TGTGCCAGCAGTTACAGGATCATTACCGGGGAGCTGTTTTTT.

This clonotype has a count of ten or more. The chain links TRBV15 to TRBJ2-7, with 7 bases aligning to TRBD1. Germline trimming cut 0 bases from V and 9 bases from J; bases unmatched to any gene: 8. Germline V lookup: CDR1 LNHNV, CDR2 YYDKDF (reference sequence). The CDR3 covers 14 residues. The CDR3 DNA follows: TGTGCCACCAGCAGAGACCCCACAGGGGAATGGCAGTACTTC. This translates into CATSRDPTGEWQYF.

This clonotype has only a few counts. Mismatch with germline at one junction end may stem from a read error. Written as DNA, the CDR3 is TGCGCCAGCAGCCCCCGTGGGGGTACCTACGAGCAGTACTTC. Its protein product is CASSPRGGTYEQYF. This chain uses TRBV7-3 with TRBJ2-7; tentatively, D is TRBD1 or TRBD2 (5 bases each). The CDR3 has 14 residues. The germline V gene encodes CDR1 SGHTA and CDR2 FQGTGA.

The V call is TRBV14, the J call TRBJ2-1; TRBD1 or TRBD2 may be the D gene (5 bases each). Germline CDR1 reads SGHDN; CDR2 reads FVKESK. Trimming took off 2 bases at V and 0 bases at J, with 11 bases between the two ends. The CDR3 length is 16 residues. The CDR3 nucleotides are TGTGCCAGCAGCCAAACCGCAGGGAGCTCCTACAATGAGCAGTTCTTC. Translation gives CASSQTAGSSYNEQFF.

Here the CDR3 reads CASSESRGAGNTIYF. DNA of the CDR3: TGTGCCAGCAGTGAATCTAGGGGGGCTGGAAACACCATATATTTT. The gene calls are TRBV25-1 and TRBJ1-3; D may be TRBD1 (6 bases). V gave up 1 base and J gave up 2 bases, with 9 bases separating them. Germline CDR1 is MGHDK and CDR2 is SYGVNS. This CDR3 is 15 amino acids long.

Written as DNA, the CDR3 is TGTGCCGCCGGTGGGGACACAGATACGCAGTATTTT. It translates to CAAGGDTDTQYF. This sequence joins TRBV10-3 and TRBJ2-3; D call uncertain. Germline lookup yields CDR1 ENHRY and CDR2 SYGVKD. The CDR3 extends over 12 amino acids. Between the trimmed V and J ends, which lost 11 bases and 2 bases, there was a span of 11 bases.

This clonotype was detected many times. The CDR3 region is CASSLFWTGGPNTEAFF. In DNA form, the CDR3 reads TGCGCCAGCAGCTTGTTCTGGACAGGGGGACCAAACACTGAAGCTTTCTTT. This chain links TRBV5-1 with TRBJ1-1; the match to TRBD1 covers 10 bases. V shed 1 base, J shed 2 bases, and the junction held 8 bases outside the gene matches. This CDR3 comprises 17 residues. Germline assignment: CDR1 SGHRS and CDR2 YFSETQ.

This clonotype was counted a few times. A much larger clone lies one base from this, so it may be a read error. The CDR3 sequence is CASRSGTGTNTEAFF. The DNA for the CDR3 is TGTGCCAGCAGGTCTGGGACAGGGACGAACACTGAAGCTTTCTTT. The chain links TRBV7-8 to TRBJ1-1, with 9 bases lining up with TRBD1. The V segment lost 6 bases and the J segment 1 base; nucleotides outside the gene matches: 6. This CDR3 comprises 15 residues. Germline assignment: CDR1 SGHVS and CDR2 FQNEAQ.

The V call is TRBV4-2, the J call TRBJ1-1; D is possibly TRBD1 (6 bases). V lost 0 bases and J 5 bases, leaving 13 bases between the germline ends. The CDR3 is made up of 15 amino acids. CDR1 is LGHNA and CDR2 is YNFKEQ in the germline V gene. The CDR3, as DNA: TGTGCCAGCAGCCAAGATGATACAGGGTGGACTGAAGCTTTCTTT. This encodes CASSQDDTGWTEAFF.

The V and J genes are TRBV7-2 and TRBJ2-5, with D maybe TRBD1 (6 bases). CDR3 length: 13 amino acids. CDR1 SGHTA and CDR2 FQGNSA come from the germline V gene. The ends were cut back, 7 bases at V and 5 bases at J, with 14 bases in the middle. The CDR3 here is CASNPDRRETQYF. The DNA for the CDR3 is TGTGCCAGCAACCCCGACAGGAGGGAGACCCAGTACTTC.

This clonotype was seen many times. This rearrangement joins TRBV7-8 to TRBJ2-7; 15 bases match TRBD2. The germline V gene encodes CDR1 SGHVS and CDR2 FQNEAQ. Losses at the gene ends were 5 bases for V and 0 bases for J; bases not matched to a gene: 5. The CDR3 sequence is 17 residues long. CDR3 residues: CASSPGTSGRSSYEQYF. The CDR3 DNA sequence: TGTGCCAGCAGCCCCGGGACTAGCGGGAGGAGCTCCTACGAGCAGTACTTC.

With regard to this clonotype: A read error is possible here, since a much larger clone lies one base away. The genes are TRBV7-2 and TRBJ1-6; unclear D gene. V was clipped by 5 bases and J by 9 bases, with 8 bases between them. The CDR3 is 12 amino acids. Germline values: CDR1 SGHTA, CDR2 FQGNSA. CDR3: CASSSRLSPLHF. DNA for the CDR3: TGTGCCAGCAGCAGCCGCCTTTCACCCCTCCACTTT. Together with reference TRBV7-2 and TRBJ1-6, the CDR3 gives the full variable domain: GAGVSQSPSNKVTEKGKDVELRCDPISGHTALYWYRQSLGQGLEFLIYFQGNSAPDKSGLPSDRFSAERTGGSVSTLTIQRTQQEDSAVYLCASSSRLSPLHFGNGTRLTVT.

This clonotype was observed at least ten times. The J gene is TRBJ2-7, the V gene TRBV15, with unresolved D. Germline-derived CDR1 and CDR2 are LNHNV and YYDKDF (reference sequence). V was clipped by 0 bases and J by 1 base, with 13 bases between them. The CDR3 totals 16 residues. The CDR3 nucleotides are TGTGCCACCAGCAGAGATCATCGGGTTATGTCCTACGAGCAGTACTTC. This gives the protein CATSRDHRVMSYEQYF.

At least ten counts were recorded for this clonotype. V is TRBV5-4 and J is TRBJ2-2; no definite D call. CDR3 size: 13 residues. CDR1 SGHNT and CDR2 YYREEE come from the germline V gene (reference sequence). V was clipped by 0 bases and J by 7 bases, with 7 bases between them. CDR3: CASSLDLGGELFF. CDR3 nucleotides: TGTGCCAGCAGCTTGGATCTGGGCGGGGAGCTGTTTTTT. Full variable domain (outside the CDR3, taken from reference TRBV5-4 and TRBJ2-2): ETGVTQSPTHLIKTRGQQVTLRCSSQSGHNTVSWYQQALGQGPQFIFQYYREEENGRGNFPPRFSGLQFPNYSSELNVNALELDDSALYLCASSLDLGGELFFGEGSRLTVL.

This clonotype was recorded a few times. The gene calls are TRBV5-1 and TRBJ2-7; 9 bases line up with TRBD2. From germline, CDR1 is SGHRS and CDR2 YFSETQ. Unmatched junction bases numbered 11, after V lost 8 bases and J lost 2 bases. The CDR3 contains 15 residues. The CDR3 coding sequence is TGCGCCAGTGAACCAGGCGGGGGGGGCCCCTACGAGCAGTACTTC. Its protein product is CASEPGGGGPYEQYF.

The chain is built from TRBV19 and TRBJ1-1; 10 bases are shared with TRBD1. The CDR3 has 13 amino acids. The germline V gene encodes CDR1 LNHDA and CDR2 SQIVND (reference sequence). V dropped 11 bases and J dropped 5; count of bases not matched to a gene: 8. The CDR3 DNA reads as TGTGCCTGCTACCGGGACAGGGGAACTGAAGCTTTCTTT. This codes for CACYRDRGTEAFF.

The chain carries TRBV9 and TRBJ2-2; no reliable D call. V shed 4 bases and J shed 0 bases, with 7 bases lying between them. From germline, CDR1 is SGDLS and CDR2 YYNGEE. The CDR3 has 14 residues. This CDR3 reads CASSKTTNTGELFF. The CDR3 coding sequence is TGTGCCAGCAGCAAGACAACGAACACCGGGGAGCTGTTTTTT.

This clonotype was picked up many times. This sequence joins TRBV10-3 and TRBJ2-2; the match to TRBD2 covers 11 bases. V lost 4 bases to trimming and J lost 7 bases; unmatched junction nucleotides: 8. The CDR3 has 16 residues. Germline CDR1 and CDR2: ENHRY and SYGVKD. The CDR3 DNA is TGTGCCATCAGTGCTACTAGCGGGGGATCTCTCGGGGAGCTGTTTTTT. Its protein product is CAISATSGGSLGELFF.

This clonotype has just a few counts. The V call is TRBV20-1, the J call TRBJ1-5, with D possibly matching TRBD1 (6 bases). The V end lost 7 bases, the J end lost 6 bases, and 25 bases lay between the germline ends. The CDR3 has 16 residues. The germline V gene encodes CDR1 DFQATT and CDR2 SNEGSKA (reference sequence). CDR3 loop: CSVVEQGFQAGQPQHF. DNA for the CDR3: TGCAGTGTGGTAGAACAGGGTTTTCAGGCGGGTCAGCCCCAGCATTTT.

This clonotype was counted only a few times. Given a much more abundant clone one base away, this may be a read error. DNA of the CDR3: TGTGCCAGCAGTTTATACGGGGCCTCCCACGAGCAGTACTTC. Its translation: CASSLYGASHEQYF. V gene TRBV7-2 combines with J gene TRBJ2-7, with D perhaps being TRBD1 or TRBD2 (5 bases each). The CDR3 runs to 14 residues. Germline values: CDR1 SGHTA, CDR2 FQGNSA.

In this sample, this clonotype turned up many times. The V call is TRBV7-8, the J call TRBJ2-5, with TRBD2 matching over 10 bases. CDR1 SGHVS and CDR2 FQNEAQ come from the germline V gene. The CDR3 is 17 amino acids. V was clipped by 1 base and J by 0 bases; unmatched bases: 5. For the CDR3, the DNA is TGTGCCAGCAGCTTAGAGTTGACTAGCGGGTACCAAGAGACCCAGTACTTC. It translates to CASSLELTSGYQETQYF.

The chain couples TRBV25-1 to TRBJ2-7; 8 bases match TRBD1. Germline lookup yields CDR1 MGHDK and CDR2 SYGVNS. V shed 11 bases, J shed 1 base, and the junction held 7 bases outside the gene matches. The CDR3 contains 13 residues. Written as DNA, the CDR3 is TGTGCCTGGATAGGGGACAGGTCCTACGAGCAGTACTTC. This codes for CAWIGDRSYEQYF.